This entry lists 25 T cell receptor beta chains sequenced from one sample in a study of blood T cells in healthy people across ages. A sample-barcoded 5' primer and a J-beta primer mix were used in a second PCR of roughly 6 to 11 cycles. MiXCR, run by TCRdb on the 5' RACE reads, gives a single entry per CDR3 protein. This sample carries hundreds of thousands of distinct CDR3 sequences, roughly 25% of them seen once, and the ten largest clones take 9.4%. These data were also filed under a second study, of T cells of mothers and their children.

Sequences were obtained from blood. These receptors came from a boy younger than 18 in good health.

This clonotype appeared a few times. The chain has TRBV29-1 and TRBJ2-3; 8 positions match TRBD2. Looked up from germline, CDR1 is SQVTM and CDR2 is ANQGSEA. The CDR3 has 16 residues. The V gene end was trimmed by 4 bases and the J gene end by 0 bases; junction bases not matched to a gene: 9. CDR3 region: CSVVGDTSGSTDTQYF. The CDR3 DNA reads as TGCAGCGTTGTGGGAGACACTAGCGGAAGCACAGATACGCAGTATTTT.

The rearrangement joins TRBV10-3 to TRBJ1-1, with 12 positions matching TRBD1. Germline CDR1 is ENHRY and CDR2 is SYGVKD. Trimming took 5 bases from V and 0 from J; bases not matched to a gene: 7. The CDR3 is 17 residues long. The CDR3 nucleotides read TGTGCCATCAGTTCACCGGGACAGGGGGCGATGAACACTGAAGCTTTCTTT. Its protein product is CAISSPGQGAMNTEAFF.

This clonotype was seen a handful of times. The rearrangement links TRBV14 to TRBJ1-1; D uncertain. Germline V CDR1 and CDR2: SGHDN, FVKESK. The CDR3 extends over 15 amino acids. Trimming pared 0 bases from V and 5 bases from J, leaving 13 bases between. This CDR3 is CASSQDGVGSTEAFF. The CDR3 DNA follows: TGTGCCAGCAGCCAAGATGGGGTTGGGTCGACTGAAGCTTTCTTT.

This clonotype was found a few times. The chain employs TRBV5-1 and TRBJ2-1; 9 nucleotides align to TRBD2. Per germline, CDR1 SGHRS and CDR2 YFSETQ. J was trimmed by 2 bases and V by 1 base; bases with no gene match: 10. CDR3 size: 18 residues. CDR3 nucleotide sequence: TGCGCCAGCAGCTTGAGTCTAGCGGGACTCCGACCCTACAATGAGCAGTTCTTC. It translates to CASSLSLAGLRPYNEQFF.

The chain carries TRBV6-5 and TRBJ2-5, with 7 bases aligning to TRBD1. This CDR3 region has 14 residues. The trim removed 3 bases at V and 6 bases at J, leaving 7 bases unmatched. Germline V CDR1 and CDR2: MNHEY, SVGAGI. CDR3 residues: CASSYSTGVQTQYF. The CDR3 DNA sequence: TGTGCCAGCAGTTATTCAACAGGGGTCCAGACCCAGTACTTC.

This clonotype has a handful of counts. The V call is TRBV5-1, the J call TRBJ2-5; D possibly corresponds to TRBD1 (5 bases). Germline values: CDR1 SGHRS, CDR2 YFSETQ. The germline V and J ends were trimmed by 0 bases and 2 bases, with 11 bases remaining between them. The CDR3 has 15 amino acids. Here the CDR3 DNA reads TGCGCCAGCAGCTTGGAAGGGGCAGCACAAGAGACCCAGTACTTC. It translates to CASSLEGAAQETQYF.

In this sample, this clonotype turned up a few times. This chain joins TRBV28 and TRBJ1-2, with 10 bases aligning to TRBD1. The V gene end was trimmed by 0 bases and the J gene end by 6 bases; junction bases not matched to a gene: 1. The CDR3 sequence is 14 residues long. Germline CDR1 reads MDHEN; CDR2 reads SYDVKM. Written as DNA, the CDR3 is TGTGCCAGCAGTTTATGGACAGGGGGCAATGGCTACACCTTC. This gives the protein CASSLWTGGNGYTF.

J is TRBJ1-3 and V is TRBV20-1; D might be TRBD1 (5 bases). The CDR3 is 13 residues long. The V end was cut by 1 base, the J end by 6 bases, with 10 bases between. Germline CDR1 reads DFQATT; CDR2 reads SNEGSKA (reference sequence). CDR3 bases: TGCAGTGCTAGAGTCGTGGGGGAAAACACCATATATTTT. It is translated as CSARVVGENTIYF.

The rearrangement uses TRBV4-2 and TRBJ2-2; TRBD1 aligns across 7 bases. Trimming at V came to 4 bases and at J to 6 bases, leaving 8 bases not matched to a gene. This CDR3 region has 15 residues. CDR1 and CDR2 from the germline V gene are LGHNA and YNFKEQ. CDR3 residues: CASSRIDRDAGELFF. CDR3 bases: TGTGCCAGCAGCCGAATAGACAGGGACGCCGGGGAGCTGTTTTTT.

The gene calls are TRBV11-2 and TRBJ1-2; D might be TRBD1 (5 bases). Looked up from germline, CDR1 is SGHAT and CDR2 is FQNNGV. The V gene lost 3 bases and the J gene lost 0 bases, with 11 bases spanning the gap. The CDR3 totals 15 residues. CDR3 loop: CASSFEGPPNYGYTF. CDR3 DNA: TGTGCCAGCAGCTTCGAGGGGCCGCCTAACTATGGCTACACCTTC.

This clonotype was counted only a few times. The CDR3 is CASTGLEETQYF. The CDR3 nucleotides are TGTGCCAGTACGGGGTTAGAGGAGACCCAGTACTTC. This chain joins TRBV19 and TRBJ2-5, with a weak D call TRBD2 (5 bases). The CDR3 extends over 12 amino acids. Trimming left V 7 bases short and J 5 bases short, with 11 bases between. Germline lookup yields CDR1 LNHDA and CDR2 SQIVND (reference sequence).

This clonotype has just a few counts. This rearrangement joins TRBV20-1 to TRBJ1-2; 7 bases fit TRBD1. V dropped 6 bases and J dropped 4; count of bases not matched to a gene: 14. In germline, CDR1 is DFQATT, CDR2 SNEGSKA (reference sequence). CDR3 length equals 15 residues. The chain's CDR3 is CSAPDSQGIGYGYTF. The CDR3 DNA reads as TGCAGTGCCCCCGACTCACAGGGGATTGGCTATGGCTACACCTTC.

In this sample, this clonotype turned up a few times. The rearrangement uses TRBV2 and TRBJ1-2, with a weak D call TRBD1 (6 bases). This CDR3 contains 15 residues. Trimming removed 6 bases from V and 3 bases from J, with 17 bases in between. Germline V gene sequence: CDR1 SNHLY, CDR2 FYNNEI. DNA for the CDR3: TGTGCCAGCAGGTTATCCGGGACAATTGACTATGGCTACACCTTC. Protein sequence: CASRLSGTIDYGYTF.

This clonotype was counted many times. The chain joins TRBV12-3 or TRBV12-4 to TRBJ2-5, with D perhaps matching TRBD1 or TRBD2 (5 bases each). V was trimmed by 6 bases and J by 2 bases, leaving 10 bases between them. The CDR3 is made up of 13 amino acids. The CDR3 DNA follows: TGTGCCAGCAGCCAGAGGGGTCAAGAGACCCAGTACTTC. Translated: CASSQRGQETQYF.

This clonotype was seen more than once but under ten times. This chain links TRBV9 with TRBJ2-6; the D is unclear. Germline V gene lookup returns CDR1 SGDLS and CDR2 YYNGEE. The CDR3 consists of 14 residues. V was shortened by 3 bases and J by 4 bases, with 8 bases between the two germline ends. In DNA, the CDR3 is TGTGCCAGCAGCGGCCACATGGGGGCCAACGTCCTGACTTTC. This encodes CASSGHMGANVLTF.

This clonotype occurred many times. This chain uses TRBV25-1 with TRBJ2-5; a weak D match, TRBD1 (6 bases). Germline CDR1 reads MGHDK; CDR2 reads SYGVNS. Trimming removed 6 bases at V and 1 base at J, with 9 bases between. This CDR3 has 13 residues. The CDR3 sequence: CASRRTAQETQYF. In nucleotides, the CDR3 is TGTGCCAGCAGGCGGACAGCCCAAGAGACCCAGTACTTC.

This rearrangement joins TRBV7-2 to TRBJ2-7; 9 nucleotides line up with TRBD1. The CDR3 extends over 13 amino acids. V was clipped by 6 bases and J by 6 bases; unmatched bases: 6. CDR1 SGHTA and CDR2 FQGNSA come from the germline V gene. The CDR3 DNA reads TGTGCCAGCAGTTCGGACAGGGGTGGCGAGCAGTACTTC. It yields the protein CASSSDRGGEQYF.

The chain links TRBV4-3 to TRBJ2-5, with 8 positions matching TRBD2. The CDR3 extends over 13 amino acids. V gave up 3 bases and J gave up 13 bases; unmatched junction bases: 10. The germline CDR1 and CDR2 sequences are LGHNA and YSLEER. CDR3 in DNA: TGCGCCAGCAGCCACGGGGGGGACTACGAGCCGTACTTC. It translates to CASSHGGDYEPYF.

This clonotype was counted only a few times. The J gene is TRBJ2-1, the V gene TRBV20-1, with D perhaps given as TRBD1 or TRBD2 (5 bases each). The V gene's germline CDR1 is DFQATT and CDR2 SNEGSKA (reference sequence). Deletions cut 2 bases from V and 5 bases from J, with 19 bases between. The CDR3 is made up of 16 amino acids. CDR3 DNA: TGCAGTGCTAGACCCCACCGGGACCTTTATCACAATGAGCAGTTCTTC. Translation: CSARPHRDLYHNEQFF.

As DNA, the CDR3 is TGCGCCAGCAGCCAAGACAGGCTAGGGAATGAAAAACTGTTTTTT. Translating it yields CASSQDRLGNEKLFF. The chain recombines TRBV4-3 with TRBJ1-4; D gene uncertain. Germline-derived CDR1 and CDR2 are LGHNA and YSLEER. V lost 0 bases and J 5 bases, leaving 10 bases between the germline ends. The CDR3 spans 15 residues.

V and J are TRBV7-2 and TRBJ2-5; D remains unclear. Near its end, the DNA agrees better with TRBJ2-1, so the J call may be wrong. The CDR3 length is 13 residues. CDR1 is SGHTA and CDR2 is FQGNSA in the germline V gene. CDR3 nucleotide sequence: TGTGCCAGCAGCGTTAACGTGGGAAATGAGCAGTTCTTC. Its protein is CASSVNVGNEQFF.

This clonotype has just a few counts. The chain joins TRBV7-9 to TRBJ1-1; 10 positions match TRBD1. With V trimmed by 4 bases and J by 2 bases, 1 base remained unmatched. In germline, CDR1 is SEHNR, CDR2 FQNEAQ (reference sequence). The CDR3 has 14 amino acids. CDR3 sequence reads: CASSWTGGNTEAFF. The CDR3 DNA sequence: TGTGCCAGCAGCTGGACAGGGGGAAACACTGAAGCTTTCTTT. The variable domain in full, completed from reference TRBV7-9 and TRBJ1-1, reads DTGVSQNPRHKITKRGQNVTFRCDPISEHNRLYWYRQTLGQGPEFLTYFQNEAQLEKSRLLSDRFSAERPKGSFSTLEIQRTEQGDSAMYLCASSWTGGNTEAFFGQGTRLTVV.

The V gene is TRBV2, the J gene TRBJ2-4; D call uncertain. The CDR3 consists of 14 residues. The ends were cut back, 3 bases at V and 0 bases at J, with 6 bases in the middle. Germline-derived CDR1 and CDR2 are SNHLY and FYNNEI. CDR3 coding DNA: TGTGCCAGCAGTGATACCAGAGCCAAAAACATTCAGTACTTC. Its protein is CASSDTRAKNIQYF.

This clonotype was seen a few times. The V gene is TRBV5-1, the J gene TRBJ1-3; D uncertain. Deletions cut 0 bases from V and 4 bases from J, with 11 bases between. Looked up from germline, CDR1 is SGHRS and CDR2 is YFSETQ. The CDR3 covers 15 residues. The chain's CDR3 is CASSLDGISGNTIYF. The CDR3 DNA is TGCGCCAGCAGCTTGGATGGAATATCGGGAAACACCATATATTTT. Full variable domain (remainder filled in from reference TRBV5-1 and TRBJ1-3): KAGVTQTPRYLIKTRGQQVTLSCSPISGHRSVSWYQQTPGQGLQFLFEYFSETQRNKGNFPGRFSGRQFSNSRSEMNVSTLELGDSALYLCASSLDGISGNTIYFGEGSWLTVV.

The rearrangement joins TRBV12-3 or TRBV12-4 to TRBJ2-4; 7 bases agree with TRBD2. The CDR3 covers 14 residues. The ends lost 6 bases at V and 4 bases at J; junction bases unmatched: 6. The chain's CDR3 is CASSPGTNKNIQYF. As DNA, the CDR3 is TGTGCCAGCAGCCCCGGGACTAATAAAAACATTCAGTACTTC.